This TCR beta chain comes out of a study of blood T cell repertoires in COVID-19 (dated by TCRdb to the early 2020s). In the study overall: Collaborator samples came from the United States, Italy and Spain and covered acute and convalescent phases of COVID-19. The material from the prospective study consisted of cDNA or gDNA derived from T cells, B-cell-depleted T cells, or PBMCs. Subjects who had been exposed to COVID-19, were actively infected with it, or had recovered from it provided the deeply sampled blood TCRbeta repertoires that made up the dataset. A freely available public database, intended as a resource for researchers studying the immune response to SARS-CoV-2, is where the repertoires were released. The samples were drawn from two sources: the first 160 participants of the ongoing ImmuneRACE study, and 1,254 subjects contributed by 6 global collaborators. A de-identified subject ID, COVID-19 status, age in years and sex were almost always included in the sample metadata. Where available, HLA class I and class II types were taken from metadata supplied by the sample provider and were not determined by assay-based typing.

TCRbeta CDR3 regions were amplified from genomic DNA by means of the immunoSEQ Assay, a bias-controlled multiplex PCR. On the study's bioinformatics: Nucleated cell counts per sample were estimated from amplification of reference gene primers within the assay. To quantify the absolute abundance of each unique TCRbeta CDR3 rearrangement, sequence reads were collapsed and filtered. For each sample, productive Simpson clonality was calculated as the square root of Simpson's diversity index over productive rearrangements. What TCRdb holds here is the immuneACCESS table cut down to in-frame rearrangements. Part of the clones is not present; checked against another copy, under half of the missing clones reflect an unresolved V gene, and the others are unexplained. V and J calls and clone size are as listed in that table; D and trimming were resolved from the DNA. The sample has tens of thousands of clones on record, 70% to 80% of them singletons. Under 3% of the sample belongs to the ten largest clones.

General findings and caveats noted by the study authors: How much clinical and demographic metadata was included differed by source and by participant, and the metadata was provided uncurated.

Via the germline V gene, CDR1 is SGHVS and CDR2 FNYEAQ. Trimming at the junction amounts to 4 bases on V and 7 bases on J, and the germline ends lie 17 bases apart. The CDR3 sequence holds 14 residues, the cysteine and phenylalanine included. Here the CDR3 DNA is all that survives: 42 bases in frame from base 1. A remark on this clone: Which antigen it targets is not known. Per-base qualities were not stored, and no clone one base away is much larger.

In Seattle, one collaborating source enrolled patients while the infection was active and tracked those patients longitudinally over the course of disease. Each collaborating institution followed its own protocols to collect whole blood in K2EDTA tubes. For TCRbeta analysis, collaborators shipped samples as frozen whole blood, isolated PBMCs, or DNA extracted from either of those sample types. The chain was built from TRBV7-6 and TRBJ2-7, and perhaps TRBD1 as D gene, on 5 matching bases. Sequenced sample: peripheral blood. This receptor was taken from a man aged 65 to 79 with COVID-19, enrolled during active disease. The bases read TGTGCCAGCAGCTCAGGTTGGGGCGAGGAAGAGCAGTACTTC. This is translated as CASSSGWGEEEQYF.